The sequence of this T cell receptor (beta chain) was determined in a study of blood T cells in healthy people across ages. On the study more broadly: Roughly one uniquely barcoded beta molecule per two T cells was captured. The study, taken as a whole, reports: Unsorted PBMCs blocked a conclusive comparison of naive and antigen-experienced cells. Donor CMV infection status was unknown, possibly confounding age-related changes in expanded clonotypes.

As regards this clonotype: Its specificity is unknown.

CDR3 length: 15 amino acids. The V gene's germline CDR1 is SGHRS and CDR2 YFSETQ. The V and J ends lost 3 bases and 0 bases respectively, with 13 bases between them. Alongside a J-beta primer mix, a sample-barcoded 5' primer served in a second PCR lasting roughly 7 to 11 cycles. Via MiXCR, TCRdb re-called the 5' RACE reads, giving one row per CDR3 protein. The table has 800,000 to 1,000,000 distinct CDR3 sequences, about 48% seen once. The chain joins TRBV5-1 to TRBJ2-7, with D perhaps TRBD1 (5 bases). The sample was blood. The source of this sequence is a man younger than 45 in good health. This chain's CDR3 is CASSSRGKSSYEQYF. The CDR3 nucleotides are TGCGCCAGCAGCTCAAGGGGAAAGAGCTCCTACGAGCAGTACTTC.